This T cell receptor (beta chain) is drawn from a study of post-analysis software for immune sequencing data. On this clonotype: Its cognate antigen is unknown.

The V segment lost 5 bases and the J segment 5 bases; nucleotides outside the gene matches: 10. Germline CDR1 DFQATT, CDR2 SNEGSKA (reference sequence). This CDR3 region has 16 residues. Unique molecular identifiers had been added to the TCR beta cDNA libraries. The T cell input of roughly 0.9 to 11 million gave approximately 500,000 cDNA molecules. TCRdb redid the calling of the PCR reads with MiXCR, one entry per CDR3 protein. The data show almost 700,000 distinct CDR3 sequences, around 64% seen once. Study-wide results and limits: Relative to controls, patients had several TRBV segments at higher frequency, with TRBV5-6, TRBV5-1 and TRBV20-1 among these.

The source is a girl aged 2 to 10 with multiple sclerosis. The material sequenced was blood. The genes are TRBV20-1 and TRBJ2-5; 14 bases match TRBD2. The CDR3 reads CSAGGTSGRFRETQYF. The CDR3 coding sequence is TGCAGTGCTGGAGGGACTAGCGGGAGATTTAGGGAGACCCAGTACTTC.